The 9 T cell receptor beta chains listed next were all sequenced from one sample in a study of OX40 agonist ivuxolimab in advanced cancers. Produced via immunoSEQ multiplex PCR; TCRdb's table is partial and in-frame only. The sample has around 87,000 clones, approximately 94% seen once. The sample consisted of CD4+ or CD8+ T cells sorted from blood, taken in a trial of the OX40 agonist ivuxolimab. The receptors were sampled from an adult with an advanced solid tumor such as melanoma, head and neck, liver or kidney cancer.

This clone is a singleton in its sample. This chain connects TRBV5-6 to TRBJ1-3; maybe TRBD1 (5 bases). The germline gives CDR1 SGHDT, CDR2 YYEEEE. The V end lost 4 bases, the J end lost 0 bases, and 11 bases lay between the germline ends. The CDR3 is 15 residues long. The CDR3 coding sequence is TGTGCCAGCAGCCCGGGACTTGGCTCTGGAAACACCATATATTTT. This sequence encodes CASSPGLGSGNTIYF.

V and J are TRBV5-4 and TRBJ1-1; no clear D. Germline V gives CDR1 SGHNT, CDR2 YYREEE (reference sequence). The V gene lost 0 bases and the J gene lost 3 bases, with 6 bases spanning the gap. The CDR3 has 13 amino acids. The CDR3 DNA is TGTGCCAGCAGCTTGGGGCCTGACACTGAAGCTTTCTTT. Translating gives CASSLGPDTEAFF.

The chain uses TRBV5-1 and TRBJ2-7; 12 bases fit TRBD2. Trimming at V came to 3 bases and at J to 5 bases, leaving 12 bases not matched to a gene. CDR1 is SGHRS, CDR2 YFSETQ, per germline. This CDR3 has 17 amino acids. The CDR3 spells CASSSGLAGLFGNEQYF. CDR3 sequence (DNA): TGCGCCAGCAGCTCAGGACTAGCGGGATTGTTCGGTAACGAGCAGTACTTC.

This rearrangement joins TRBV27 to TRBJ1-1, with D uncertain. CDR3 length: 15 residues. Germline CDR1 reads MNHEY; CDR2 reads SMNVEV (reference sequence). Trimming took 0 bases from V and 1 from J, leaving 9 bases between them. CDR3 loop: CASSLSTARNTEAFF. In DNA form, the CDR3 reads TGTGCCAGCAGTTTATCTACAGCCCGGAACACTGAAGCTTTCTTT.

The rearrangement uses TRBV9 and TRBJ1-2, with a possible D match to TRBD1 (5 bases). V was pared by 4 bases and J by 10 bases, with 23 bases between. The CDR3 covers 15 residues. Germline V gene data show CDR1 as SGDLS and CDR2 as YYNGEE. The CDR3 protein is CASSPPAQGPMLYTF. The CDR3 bases are TGTGCCAGCAGCCCCCCTGCCCAGGGTCCTATGCTCTACACCTTC.

This clone was picked up one time. The V and J genes are TRBV7-8 and TRBJ2-5, with D unclear. This CDR3 contains 15 residues. Deletions cut 5 bases from V and 7 bases from J, with 20 bases between. The germline CDR1 and CDR2 sequences are SGHVS and FQNEAQ. The chain's CDR3 is CASSAETAPGPTQYF. DNA of the CDR3: TGTGCCAGCAGCGCTGAAACAGCGCCTGGCCCGACCCAGTACTTC.

The chain uses TRBV30 and TRBJ2-7; a possible D gene is TRBD1 (7 bases). The CDR3 covers 13 residues. V gave up 7 bases and J gave up 0 bases, with 13 bases separating them. Germline V gives CDR1 GTSNPN, CDR2 SVGIG (reference sequence). The CDR3 region is CASRDSSSYEQYF. The DNA for the CDR3 is TGTGCCTCGCGGGACAGTTCCTCCTACGAGCAGTACTTC. The complete variable domain, with remaining parts taken from reference TRBV30 and TRBJ2-7, reads SQTIHQWPATLVQPVGSPLSLECTVEGTSNPNLYWYRQAAGRGLQLLFYSVGIGQISSEVPQNLSASRPQDRQFILSSKKLLLSDSGFYLCASRDSSSYEQYFGPGTRLTVT.

The gene calls are TRBV7-6 and TRBJ2-7; D might be TRBD1 or TRBD2, each matching 6 bases. The V end was cut by 1 base, the J end by 5 bases, with 18 bases between. This CDR3 has 16 residues. Germline values: CDR1 SGHVS, CDR2 FNYEAQ. CDR3 loop: CASSLEVGQRGDEQYF. The CDR3 region has the DNA TGTGCCAGCAGCTTAGAGGTCGGACAGAGGGGGGACGAGCAGTACTTC.

The chain links TRBV4-3 to TRBJ2-3; TRBD2 matches 12 bases. Looked up from germline, CDR1 is LGHNA and CDR2 is YSLEER. V gave up 0 bases and J gave up 0 bases; unmatched junction bases: 10. The CDR3 has 20 residues. This chain's CDR3 is CASSQENLAGGLGSTDTQYF. The DNA for the CDR3 is TGCGCCAGCAGCCAAGAGAATCTAGCGGGGGGGCTTGGTAGCACAGATACGCAGTATTTT.